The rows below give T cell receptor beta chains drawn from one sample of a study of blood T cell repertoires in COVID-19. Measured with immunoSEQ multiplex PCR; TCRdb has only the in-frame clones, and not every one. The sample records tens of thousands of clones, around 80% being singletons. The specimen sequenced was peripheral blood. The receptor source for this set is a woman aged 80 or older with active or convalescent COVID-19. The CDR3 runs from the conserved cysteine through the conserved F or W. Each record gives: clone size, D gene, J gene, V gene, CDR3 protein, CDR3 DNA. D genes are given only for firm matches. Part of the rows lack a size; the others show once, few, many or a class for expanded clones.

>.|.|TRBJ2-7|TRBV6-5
CASAYDRPPYEQYF
TGTGCCAGCGCTTACGACAGGCCACCCTACGAGCAGTACTTC
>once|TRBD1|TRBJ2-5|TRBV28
CASSSGQRVQKTQYF
TGTGCCAGCAGTTCGGGACAGAGGGTCCAGAAGACCCAGTACTTC
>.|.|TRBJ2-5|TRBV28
CASSFGATGSGETQYF
TGTGCCAGCAGTTTTGGGGCGACAGGGAGCGGGGAGACCCAGTACTTC
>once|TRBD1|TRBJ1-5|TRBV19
CASSIVGTGVSNQPQHF
TGTGCCAGTAGTATAGTTGGGACAGGGGTGAGCAATCAGCCCCAGCATTTT
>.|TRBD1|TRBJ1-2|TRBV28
CASSGQGANGYTF
TGTGCCAGCAGTGGACAGGGGGCCAATGGCTACACCTTC
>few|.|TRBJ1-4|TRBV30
CAWSWRTNEKLFF
TGTGCCTGGAGCTGGAGGACTAATGAAAAACTGTTTTTT
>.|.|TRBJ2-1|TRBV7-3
CASSLSGGYDNEQFF
TGTGCCAGCAGCTTAAGCGGGGGCTACGACAATGAGCAGTTCTTC
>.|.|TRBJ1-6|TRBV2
CASSVKGDNSPLHF
TGTGCCAGCAGTGTTAAGGGGGATAATTCACCCCTCCACTTT
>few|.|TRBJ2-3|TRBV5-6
CASSLAAVTDTQYF
TGTGCCAGCAGCTTGGCGGCGGTCACAGATACGCAGTATTTT
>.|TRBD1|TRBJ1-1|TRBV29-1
CSVRAGGNTEAFF
TGCAGCGTTAGGGCAGGGGGGAACACTGAAGCTTTCTTT
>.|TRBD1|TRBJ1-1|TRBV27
CASSPLRQGTTEAFF
TGTGCCAGCAGTCCCCTCCGACAGGGTACCACTGAAGCTTTCTTT
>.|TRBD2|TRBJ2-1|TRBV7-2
CASSLWSGGAGEQFF
TGTGCCAGCAGCTTATGGAGCGGGGGGGCCGGTGAGCAGTTCTTC
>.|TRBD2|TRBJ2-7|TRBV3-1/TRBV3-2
CASSPGLAGVSYEQYF
TGTGCCAGCAGCCCAGGACTAGCGGGAGTCTCCTACGAGCAGTACTTC
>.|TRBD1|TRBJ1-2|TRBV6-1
CASSEAGQRYGYTF
TGTGCCAGCAGTGAAGCGGGACAGAGATATGGCTACACCTTC
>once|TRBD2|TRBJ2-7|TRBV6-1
CASSDGTSGSLDAYEQYF
TGTGCCAGCAGTGATGGGACTAGCGGGAGTTTAGACGCCTACGAGCAGTACTTC
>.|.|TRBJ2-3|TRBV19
CASSISRVTDTQYF
TGTGCCAGTAGTATTTCCAGGGTGACAGATACGCAGTATTTT
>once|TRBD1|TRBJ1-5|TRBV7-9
CASSLGGTVNQPQHF
TGTGCCAGCAGCTTAGGTGGGACAGTCAATCAGCCCCAGCATTTT
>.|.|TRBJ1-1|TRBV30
CAWRRGLKNTEAFF
TGTGCCTGGAGAAGGGGACTGAAGAACACTGAAGCTTTCTTT
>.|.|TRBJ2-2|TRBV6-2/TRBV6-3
CASSLPGELFF
TGTGCCAGCAGTCTCCCCGGGGAGCTGTTTTTT
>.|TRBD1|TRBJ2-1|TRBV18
CASSPAGTGNYNEQFF
TGTGCCAGCTCACCAGCAGGGACAGGAAATTACAATGAGCAGTTCTTC
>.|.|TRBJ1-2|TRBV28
CASSSQTGGYTF
TGTGCCAGCAGTTCCCAGACGGGAGGCTACACCTTC
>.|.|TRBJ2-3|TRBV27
CASRAWGGHTDTQYF
TGTGCCAGCAGGGCTTGGGGGGGACACACAGATACGCAGTATTTT
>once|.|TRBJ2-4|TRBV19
CASMTGAGISGIQYF
TGTGCCAGTATGACCGGAGCGGGTATATCGGGCATTCAGTACTTC
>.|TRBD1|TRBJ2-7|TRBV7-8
CASSPFRDSSYEQYF
TGTGCCAGCAGCCCATTCCGGGACAGCTCCTACGAGCAGTACTTC
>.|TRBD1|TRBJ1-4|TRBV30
CAWKLGGVGTGGEKLFF
TGTGCCTGGAAGTTGGGTGGAGTTGGGACAGGGGGAGAAAAACTGTTTTTT
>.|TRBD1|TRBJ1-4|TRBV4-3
CASSQERGTGGIEKLFF
TGCGCCAGCAGCCAAGAGCGGGGCACAGGGGGCATTGAAAAACTGTTTTTT
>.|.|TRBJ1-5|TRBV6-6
CATGEPQHF
TGTGCCACCGGTGAGCCCCAGCATTTT
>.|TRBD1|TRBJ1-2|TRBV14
CASSPWTGGSYGYTF
TGTGCCAGCAGCCCCTGGACAGGGGGGAGCTATGGCTACACCTTC
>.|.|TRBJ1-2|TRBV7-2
CASSLELQGKTGYTF
TGTGCCAGCAGCTTAGAATTACAGGGAAAGACAGGCTACACCTTC
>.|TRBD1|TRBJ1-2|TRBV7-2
CASSPGTDLGGYTF
TGTGCCAGCAGCCCAGGGACAGACCTGGGGGGCTACACCTTC
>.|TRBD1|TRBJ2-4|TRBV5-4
CASSRQTGQGGIQYF
TGTGCCAGCAGCCGACAAACTGGACAGGGTGGCATTCAGTACTTC
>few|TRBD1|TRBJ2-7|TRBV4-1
CASSPPGTGGVQYF
TGCGCCAGCAGCCCCCCCGGGACAGGGGGTGTGCAGTACTTC
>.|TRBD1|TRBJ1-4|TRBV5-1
CASSLGGTGVEKLFF
TGCGCCAGCAGCTTGGGTGGGACAGGGGTTGAAAAACTGTTTTTT
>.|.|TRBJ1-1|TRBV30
CAWTLLQGLGGEAFF
TGTGCCTGGACCCTGCTACAGGGTTTGGGTGGTGAAGCTTTCTTT
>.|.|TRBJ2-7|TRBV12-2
CASRLLGGIAYEQYF
TGTGCAAGTCGCTTATTGGGCGGGATTGCCTACGAGCAGTACTTC
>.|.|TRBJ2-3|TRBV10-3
CAISETGTPTYF
TGTGCCATCAGTGAAACCGGGACACCTACGTATTTT
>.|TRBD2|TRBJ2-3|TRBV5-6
CASSLGLLAGGQDTQYF
TGTGCCAGCAGCTTGGGTTTACTGGCGGGGGGGCAAGATACGCAGTATTTT
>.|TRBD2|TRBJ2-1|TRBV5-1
CASSLSLAGGNNEQFF
TGCGCCAGCAGCCTGTCCCTAGCGGGGGGTAACAATGAGCAGTTCTTC
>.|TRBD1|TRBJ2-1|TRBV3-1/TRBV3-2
CASSRQGGSVSEQFF
TGTGCCAGCAGCCGACAGGGGGGGTCAGTCAGTGAGCAGTTCTTC
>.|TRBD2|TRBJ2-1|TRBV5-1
CASRLAGGSYNEQFF
TGCGCCAGCAGATTAGCGGGGGGATCCTACAATGAGCAGTTCTTC
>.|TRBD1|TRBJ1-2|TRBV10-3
CALKGTGPSHYGYTF
TGTGCCCTCAAAGGGACAGGGCCCAGTCACTATGGCTACACCTTC
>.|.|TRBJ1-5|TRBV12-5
CASAKSGFQPQHF
TGTGCTAGTGCCAAATCGGGGTTTCAGCCCCAGCATTTT
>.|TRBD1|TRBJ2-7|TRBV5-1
CASSSGQDGEQYF
TGCGCCAGCAGCTCCGGACAGGACGGGGAGCAGTACTTC
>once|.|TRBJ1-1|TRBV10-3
CAISARGIEAFF
TGTGCCATCAGTGCAAGGGGAATTGAAGCTTTCTTT
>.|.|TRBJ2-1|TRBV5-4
CASSQQVNEQFF
TGTGCCAGCAGCCAGCAGGTTAATGAGCAGTTCTTC
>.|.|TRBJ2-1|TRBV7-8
CASSLRRESRNKQFF
TGTGCCAGCAGCCTCAGGAGGGAGTCTCGCAATAAGCAGTTCTTC
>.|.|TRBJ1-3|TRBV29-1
CSVSPTGLSGNTIYF
TGCAGCGTTTCCCCGACAGGCCTCTCTGGAAACACCATATATTTT
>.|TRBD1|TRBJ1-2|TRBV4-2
CASRGSEQGAYGYTF
TGTGCCAGCAGGGGGTCCGAGCAGGGGGCCTATGGCTACACCTTC
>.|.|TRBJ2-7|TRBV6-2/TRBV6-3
CASSYSHNSYEQYF
TGTGCCAGCAGTTACTCACACAACTCCTACGAGCAGTACTTC
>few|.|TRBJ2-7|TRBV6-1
CASSAAGQILSYEQYF
TGTGCCAGCAGTGCTGCTGGGCAGATCCTCTCCTACGAGCAGTACTTC
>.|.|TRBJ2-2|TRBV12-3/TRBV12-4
CASSLHDTGELFF
TGTGCCAGCAGCTTACATGACACCGGGGAGCTGTTTTTT
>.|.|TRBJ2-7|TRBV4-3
CASSQTTTVFYEQYF
TGCGCCAGCAGCCAAACAACTACCGTGTTCTACGAGCAGTACTTC
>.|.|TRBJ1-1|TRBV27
CASSLREEEGAFF
TGTGCCAGCAGTTTGCGAGAAGAGGAAGGAGCTTTCTTT